A selection of T cell receptor beta chains follows, all from one sample in a study of shared clonotypes between healthy human individuals. Some clones are missing from TCRdb's copy, which holds only in-frame ones; the method was immunoSEQ multiplex PCR. The top ten clones hold less than 40% of a sample with 550,000 to 800,000 clones, around 91% of them seen once. The sample consisted of memory CD8+ T cells from PBMCs. All receptors derive from a young man in good health. Some clones in this sample may be carry-over from other donors' samples. Each CDR3 is given with its conserved first and last residue. A D gene is named only where the DNA matches it firmly. A clone size is listed for some rows: how often the clone was seen (once, few, many), or a class if it is expanded.

.	TRBD1	TRBV9	TRBJ1-5	15	TGTGCCAGCAGCCCCTCGGGACAGGGTGGTCAGCCCCAGCATTTT	CASSPSGQGGQPQHF
once	.	TRBV7-9	TRBJ2-3	17	TGTGCCAGCAGCTCCCCGCGAGGAGGGAGCCGCACAGATACGCAGTATTTT	CASSSPRGGSRTDTQYF
once	TRBD2	TRBV27	TRBJ2-1	19	TGTGCCAGCAGTTTAAATCCGGGACTAGCGGGAGGATTATACAATGAGCAGTTCTTC	CASSLNPGLAGGLYNEQFF
.	.	TRBV9	TRBJ2-2	15	TGTGCCAGCAGCGTAGGGACGGACTCACCCGGGGAGCTGTTTTTT	CASSVGTDSPGELFF
.	TRBD1	TRBV10-3	TRBJ2-3	14	TGTGCCATCAGTGGGGACAGGAGCACAGATACGCAGTATTTT	CAISGDRSTDTQYF
.	TRBD1	TRBV5-1	TRBJ2-6	20	TGCGCCAGCAGCTTAGTTTATCTTTGGACAGGCCGCTCTGGGGCCAACGTCCTGACTTTC	CASSLVYLWTGRSGANVLTF
.	.	TRBV5-1	TRBJ2-2	14	TGCGCCAGCAGCTGGCCCGGCCCCTCCGGGGAGCTGTTTTTT	CASSWPGPSGELFF
.	.	TRBV9	TRBJ2-2	14	TGTGCCAGCAGCGGGGACGGTTACACCGGGGAGCTGTTTTTT	CASSGDGYTGELFF
.	.	TRBV6-5	TRBJ1-2	11	TGTGCCAGCAGTTACCACTATGGCTACACCTTC	CASSYHYGYTF
.	.	TRBV27	TRBJ2-3	18	TGTGCCAGCAGTTTTTCGTTCGTCTTGGGGGTTGGGACAGATACGCAGTATTTT	CASSFSFVLGVGTDTQYF
.	TRBD1	TRBV15	TRBJ2-7	15	TGTGCCACCAGCTCTCGGACAGGGGTCTCCTACGAGCAGTACTTC	CATSSRTGVSYEQYF
.	TRBD2	TRBV10-2	TRBJ2-7	15	TGCGCCAGCGGGACTAGCGGGAGGGCCTTCTACGAGCAGTACTTC	CASGTSGRAFYEQYF
.	.	TRBV7-9	TRBJ1-3	14	TGTGCCAGCAGCTTAGTGACTGGGCGAAACACCATATATTTT	CASSLVTGRNTIYF
few	.	TRBV6-1	TRBJ1-3	14	TGTGCCAGCAGTGCCCCAGTACCTGGAAACACCATATATTTT	CASSAPVPGNTIYF
.	.	TRBV4-2	TRBJ2-3	18	TGTGCCAGCAGCCAAGATTTCCGACAGTACTTGGTGCCAGATACGCAGTATTTT	CASSQDFRQYLVPDTQYF
.	.	TRBV27	TRBJ1-2	13	TGTGCCAGCAGTTTATCTCCCGGGTATGGCTACACCTTC	CASSLSPGYGYTF
.	.	TRBV7-9	TRBJ1-2	14	TGTGCCAGCAGCTCCGGGAGCTTTAACTATGGCTACACCTTC	CASSSGSFNYGYTF
.	TRBD2	TRBV6-4	TRBJ2-3	16	TGTGCCAGCAGCGAGCTCGGGACTAGCGGCACAGATACGCAGTATTTT	CASSELGTSGTDTQYF
once	TRBD2	TRBV28	TRBJ2-1	15	TGTGCCAGCAGTTTGGGGGAGGGCTCCTACAATGAGCAGTTCTTC	CASSLGEGSYNEQFF
.	TRBD2	TRBV28	TRBJ2-7	13	TGTGCCAGCATCGAGCGGGGGTTCTACGAGCAGTACTTC	CASIERGFYEQYF
once	.	TRBV6-5	TRBJ1-4	14	TGTGCCAGCAGTTACAAGGGCCATCCTGAAAAACTGTTTTTT	CASSYKGHPEKLFF
.	.	TRBV7-8	TRBJ1-2	15	TGTGCCAGCAGCCCAGCTTCAGGCAGGGGCTATGGCTACACCTTC	CASSPASGRGYGYTF
once	TRBD1	TRBV5-1	TRBJ2-1	15	TGCGCCAGCAGCTTGGACAGGGGGCGCGGAAATGAGCAGTTCTTC	CASSLDRGRGNEQFF
once	TRBD1	TRBV27	TRBJ2-7	15	TGTGCCAGCAGCCCCAGGGGGACACAATACTACGAGCAGTACTTC	CASSPRGTQYYEQYF
.	TRBD2	TRBV6-5	TRBJ2-1	16	TGTGCCAGCAGTTACGAGGGCGGGAGTTGGGAAGGTGAGCAGTTCTTC	CASSYEGGSWEGEQFF
.	TRBD1	TRBV5-6	TRBJ2-7	15	TGTGCCAGCAGCCCCCGGGACAGGGGCGGAGACGAGCAGTACTTC	CASSPRDRGGDEQYF
.	TRBD1	TRBV27	TRBJ2-7	14	TGTGCCAGCAGTCAGGGACAGGGGTTCTACGAGCAGTACTTC	CASSQGQGFYEQYF
once	TRBD1	TRBV30	TRBJ2-1	13	TGTGCCTGGAGCGGGACAGGCCTTTACGAGCAGTTCTTC	CAWSGTGLYEQFF
.	.	TRBV28	TRBJ2-5	13	TGTGCCAGCAGTCAACGGACCCTCGAGCCCCAGTACTTC	CASSQRTLEPQYF
.	.	TRBV14	TRBJ2-7	16	TGTGCCAGCAGCCAAGATGCCGGGCTAGCGCCCTACGAGCAGTACTTC	CASSQDAGLAPYEQYF
.	.	TRBV29-1	TRBJ2-1	14	TGCAGCGTTGAAGGGAGTACTTCCTACAATGAGCAGTTCTTC	CSVEGSTSYNEQFF
.	TRBD2	TRBV14	TRBJ2-7	16	TGTGCCAGCAGCCCCCTGGTAGCGGGAGTTTTTTACGAGCAGTACTTC	CASSPLVAGVFYEQYF
.	.	TRBV28	TRBJ2-1	14	TGTGCCAGCAGTCCTCCTTTAGGGGGGAATGAGCAGTTCTTC	CASSPPLGGNEQFF
.	TRBD2	TRBV6-4	TRBJ2-1	18	TGTGCCAGCTCGCCAAGGGCCCAACTAGCGGGAGTAGGGAATGAGCAGTTCTTC	CASSPRAQLAGVGNEQFF
.	.	TRBV7-8	TRBJ1-2	14	TGTGCCAGCAGCTTAGCAGGGGCTAACTATGGCTACACCTTC	CASSLAGANYGYTF
.	.	TRBV18	TRBJ2-7	15	TGTGCCAGCTCACCACAAAGAGGACAGCTCTACGAGCAGTACTTC	CASSPQRGQLYEQYF
.	TRBD1	TRBV2	TRBJ2-1	14	TGTGCCAGCAGTCCTGCCCGACAGGGCAATGAGCAGTTCTTC	CASSPARQGNEQFF
.	TRBD1	TRBV5-1	TRBJ2-5	14	TGCGCCAGCTCCGACAGGGGTTTGGGGGAGACCCAGTACTTC	CASSDRGLGETQYF
.	.	TRBV7-8	TRBJ1-2	16	TGTGCCAGCAGCTTAGTTTCGTCAAGGACAGCTGGAGGCTACACCTTC	CASSLVSSRTAGGYTF
.	.	TRBV13	TRBJ2-1	12	TGTGCCAGCAGCCCCCAGGGGAATGAGCAGTTCTTC	CASSPQGNEQFF
.	TRBD2	TRBV4-3	TRBJ2-1	17	TGCGCCAGCAGCCAAGGCACTAGCGGGAGGGCCGTGAATGAGCAGTTCTTC	CASSQGTSGRAVNEQFF
.	.	TRBV2	TRBJ1-5	14	TGTGCCAGCAGTCCGGGGACGCGCAATCAGCCCCAGCATTTT	CASSPGTRNQPQHF
.	.	TRBV27	TRBJ2-1	15	TGTGCCAGCAGCATGGGGGGTCAGCCGTACAATGAGCAGTTCTTC	CASSMGGQPYNEQFF
.	.	TRBV29-1	TRBJ2-6	12	TGCAGCGTGTCCTCTGGGGCCAACGTCCTGACTTTC	CSVSSGANVLTF
.	.	TRBV4-3	TRBJ2-7	14	TGCGCCAGCAGCCAAGAGGTCCAAACGGGGGAGCAGTACTTC	CASSQEVQTGEQYF
.	TRBD1	TRBV28	TRBJ1-3	15	TGTGCCAGCAGCCCGAACAGGGGGCGCAGGGACACCATATATTTT	CASSPNRGRRDTIYF
.	TRBD1	TRBV10-2	TRBJ1-5	15	TGCGCCAGCAGGGCCAGGGGGCGAAGCAATCAGCCCCAGCATTTT	CASRARGRSNQPQHF
.	.	TRBV28	TRBJ2-1	12	TGTGCCAGCAACCCGGGGTTCAATGAGCAGTTCTTC	CASNPGFNEQFF
.	TRBD2	TRBV6-5	TRBJ2-5	14	TGTGCCAGCAGTTACCTCCTAGCGGGTGAGACCCAGTACTTC	CASSYLLAGETQYF
.	.	TRBV7-9	TRBJ2-1	14	TGTGCCAGCAGCTTAGAGGGACTCTACAATGAGCAGTTCTTC	CASSLEGLYNEQFF